This TCR beta chain came from a study of early T cells in non-severe SARS-CoV-2 infection. As for the study in general: The authors sequenced bulk RNA from unsorted whole blood, leaving chains unpaired.

The V end was cut by 4 bases, the J end by 8 bases, with 17 bases between. The CDR3 contains 14 residues. Germline-derived CDR1 and CDR2 are DFQATT and SNEGSKA (reference sequence). Individual cDNA molecules were tagged with unique molecular identifiers, the study reported. TCRdb used MiXCR to reprocess the 5' RACE reads, holding one entry per CDR3 protein. The sample lists about 34,000 distinct CDR3 sequences, 6% to 7% seen once, with around 8% in the top ten. At least ten counts were recorded for this clonotype. The genes are TRBV20-1 and TRBJ1-4; TRBD1 might be the D (5 bases). The sequenced sample was whole blood. The receptor's source is an adult who was a healthcare worker with PCR-confirmed SARS-CoV-2 infection or an uninfected control (not recorded which). The chain's CDR3 is CSANRAGTGEKLFF. In DNA form, the CDR3 reads TGCAGTGCTAACCGAGCCGGGACGGGGGAAAAACTGTTTTTT.